These T cell receptor beta chains were read from a single sample in a study of blood T cell repertoires in COVID-19. Sequenced by immunoSEQ multiplex PCR; TCRdb stores in-frame clones only, minus some. The top ten clones hold about 2% of a sample with under 250,000 clones, around 81% of them seen once. The sample was peripheral blood. These receptors all come from a man aged 25 to 45 who had recovered from COVID-19. Each CDR3 is given with its conserved first and last residue. Fields, in order: clone size, J gene, D gene, V gene, CDR3 protein, CDR3 DNA. A D gene is named only where the DNA matches it firmly. Some rows mark clone size as missing; the rest say once, few, many or name a class of expanded clone.

- | TRBJ2-5 | - | TRBV3-1/TRBV3-2 | CASSQEWRETQYF | TGTGCCAGCAGCCAAGAGTGGAGGGAGACCCAGTACTTC
many | TRBJ1-2 | TRBD1 | TRBV3-1/TRBV3-2 | CASSPQATGLLGYTF | TGTGCCAGCAGCCCTCAAGCGACAGGGCTACTTGGCTACACCTTC
- | TRBJ2-3 | TRBD2 | TRBV2 | CASSEIWASGDRGTQYF | TGTGCCAGCAGTGAAATCTGGGCTAGCGGGGACCGGGGTACGCAGTATTTT
- | TRBJ2-2 | TRBD1 | TRBV9 | CASSPRTGGATGELFF | TGTGCCAGCAGCCCCAGGACAGGGGGCGCGACCGGGGAGCTGTTTTTT
- | TRBJ2-2 | TRBD2 | TRBV10-2 | CASSESRLAGGPNTGELFF | TGCGCCAGCAGTGAGTCAAGGCTAGCGGGGGGCCCTAACACCGGGGAGCTGTTTTTT
- | TRBJ2-3 | - | TRBV3-1/TRBV3-2 | CASSQERADTQYF | TGTGCCAGCAGCCAAGAGCGAGCAGATACGCAGTATTTT
- | TRBJ1-2 | - | TRBV7-9 | CASSFGDTNYGYTF | TGTGCCAGCAGCTTCGGGGACACTAACTATGGCTACACCTTC
- | TRBJ2-7 | TRBD2 | TRBV5-1 | CASSVGTSGGRLDEQYF | TGCGCCAGCAGCGTAGGGACTAGCGGGGGGAGGCTAGACGAGCAGTACTTC
- | TRBJ1-2 | TRBD1 | TRBV27 | CATKARDRVYGYTF | TGTGCCACCAAGGCTCGGGACAGAGTTTATGGCTACACCTTC
- | TRBJ2-2 | - | TRBV2 | CASSADRGLDGELFF | TGTGCCAGCAGTGCGGATCGAGGGTTGGACGGGGAGCTGTTTTTT
- | TRBJ2-5 | - | TRBV4-1 | CASSLEDRREETQYF | TGCGCCAGCAGCCTCGAGGACAGGAGGGAAGAGACCCAGTACTTC
few | TRBJ1-6 | - | TRBV27 | CASSLEPVRSPLHF | TGTGCCAGCAGTTTGGAGCCAGTACGTTCACCCCTCCACTTT
- | TRBJ2-2 | TRBD2 | TRBV19 | CASRTLAGDTGELFF | TGTGCCAGTAGGACCCTAGCGGGGGACACCGGGGAGCTGTTTTTT
- | TRBJ1-5 | - | TRBV19 | CASSTPTQPQHF | TGTGCCAGTAGCACGCCTACCCAGCCCCAGCATTTT
- | TRBJ1-3 | - | TRBV12-3/TRBV12-4 | CAIQEDSGNTIYF | TGTGCCATCCAGGAGGACTCTGGAAACACCATATATTTT
- | TRBJ1-5 | - | TRBV6-1 | CASSDAAGSNQPQHF | TGTGCCAGCAGTGACGCCGCGGGTAGCAATCAGCCCCAGCATTTT
few | TRBJ2-1 | - | TRBV13 | CASSPPRGEQFF | TGTGCCAGCAGCCCACCGCGGGGTGAGCAGTTCTTC